The 28 T cell receptor beta chains reported below all come from one sample, sequenced in a study of T cells in Graves' hyperthyroidism and ophthalmopathy. RNA transcripts provided the source from which TCR beta CDR3 regions were amplified. Researchers ran a first-round RT-PCR on the TCR CDR3 using the HTBI primer set. From the multiplex PCR reads, TCRdb called clonotypes with MiXCR, one entry per CDR3 protein. The table lists around 500,000 distinct CDR3 sequences, about 20% of them singletons. Sequenced material: blood. The source of these receptors is a woman in her 70s with Graves' ophthalmopathy.

The V and J genes are TRBV10-3 and TRBJ2-5; a weak D match, TRBD2 (6 bases). The CDR3 sequence is 13 residues long. V lost 10 bases and J lost 1, with 13 bases in between. Germline lookup yields CDR1 ENHRY and CDR2 SYGVKD. The CDR3 spells CATRAGIQETQYF. The CDR3 DNA follows: TGTGCCACGCGGGCGGGAATCCAAGAGACCCAGTACTTC.

This clonotype was observed many times. The J gene is TRBJ1-5, the V gene TRBV6-1; 8 nucleotides match TRBD1. The CDR3 contains 17 residues. The J segment lost 2 bases and the V segment lost 7 bases, leaving 13 bases of the junction unmatched. Germline lookup yields CDR1 MNHNS and CDR2 SASEGT. This chain's CDR3 is CASNRAGGRDGNQPQHF. The CDR3 nucleotides are TGTGCCAGCAACCGGGCAGGGGGCAGAGACGGCAATCAGCCCCAGCATTTT.

V and J are TRBV12-3 or TRBV12-4 and TRBJ2-7, with TRBD1 matching 7 bases. CDR3 length equals 15 residues. V was pared by 3 bases and J by 1 base, with 6 bases of the junction left unmatched. CDR3 region: CASSFGPGGSYEQYF. The CDR3 DNA reads as TGTGCCAGCAGTTTTGGGCCAGGGGGTTCCTACGAGCAGTACTTC.

This clonotype was counted between two and nine times. This rearrangement joins TRBV5-1 to TRBJ2-3, with 11 nucleotides matching TRBD2. Germline V gene sequence: CDR1 SGHRS, CDR2 YFSETQ. The CDR3 consists of 17 residues. The V and J ends lost 4 bases and 2 bases, in that order; junction bases with no gene match: 9. CDR3 bases: TGCGCCAGCAGCCCCGTCATAGCGGGAGGGACCACAGATACGCAGTATTTT. Translating gives CASSPVIAGGTTDTQYF.

There are a few counts of this clonotype. The V and J genes are TRBV10-3 and TRBJ2-3, with D hard to call. Trimming removed 1 base from V and 5 bases from J, with 4 bases in between. The CDR3 consists of 12 residues. The germline gives CDR1 ENHRY, CDR2 SYGVKD. The CDR3 region is CAISEFGDTQYF. CDR3 sequence (DNA): TGTGCCATCAGTGAGTTCGGAGATACGCAGTATTTT.

This clonotype showed up many times. DNA for the CDR3: TGTGCCACCAGTGATTTGGGGAGAAACATTCAGTACTTC. Translating it yields CATSDLGRNIQYF. The chain joins TRBV24-1 to TRBJ2-4; perhaps TRBD2 as D (5 bases). Germline V gene sequence: CDR1 KGHDR, CDR2 SFDVKD. The CDR3 runs 13 residues. V lost 0 bases and J lost 6, with 5 bases in between.

This clonotype occurred many times. The chain joins TRBV3-1 to TRBJ2-3; the match to TRBD2 covers 8 bases. CDR1 and CDR2 from the germline V gene are LGHDT and YNNKEL (reference sequence). CDR3 length: 16 amino acids. V shed 4 bases, J shed 4 bases, and the junction held 10 bases outside the gene matches. CDR3 amino acids: CASSLYGGGRPDTQYF. The CDR3 nucleotides read TGTGCCAGCAGCCTCTACGGGGGGGGGCGCCCAGATACGCAGTATTTT.

The rearrangement links TRBV18 to TRBJ2-3; 7 nucleotides line up with TRBD1. The CDR3 is made up of 14 amino acids. Germline trimming cut 2 bases from V and 7 bases from J; bases unmatched to any gene: 6. Looked up from germline, CDR1 is KGHSH and CDR2 is LQKENI. CDR3 sequence reads: CASSPRQGGNTQYF. The CDR3, as DNA: TGTGCCAGCTCACCAAGACAGGGTGGGAATACGCAGTATTTT.

V is TRBV19 and J is TRBJ1-1; D is undetermined. Germline lookup yields CDR1 LNHDA and CDR2 SQIVND (reference sequence). This CDR3 region has 13 residues. V was trimmed by 5 bases and J by 2 bases, leaving 9 bases between them. CDR3 in DNA: TGTGCCAGTAGTGTAAAAACCAACACTGAAGCTTTCTTT. Its translation: CASSVKTNTEAFF.

This clonotype occurred a few times. The chain combines TRBV19 with TRBJ2-1, with TRBD2 matching 8 bases. The V and J ends lost 4 bases and 4 bases, in that order; junction bases with no gene match: 6. This CDR3 comprises 15 residues. Germline V gene sequence: CDR1 LNHDA, CDR2 SQIVND (reference sequence). CDR3 bases: TGTGCCAGTAGTAACCAAGCGGGAGCGTACAATGAGCAGTTCTTC. Translation: CASSNQAGAYNEQFF. Using reference TRBV19 and TRBJ2-1 for the parts outside the CDR3, the full variable domain is DGGITQSPKYLFRKEGQNVTLSCEQNLNHDAMYWYRQDPGQGLRLIYYSQIVNDFQKGDIAEGYSVSREKKESFPLTVTSAQKNPTAFYLCASSNQAGAYNEQFFGPGTRLTVL.

This clonotype was counted between two and nine times. The rearrangement links TRBV18 to TRBJ2-7, with D hard to call. The germline CDR1 and CDR2 sequences are KGHSH and LQKENI. This CDR3 contains 14 residues. The ends were cut back, 3 bases at V and 2 bases at J, with 11 bases in the middle. The CDR3 spells CASSPPGHTYEQYF. The CDR3 nucleotides are TGTGCCAGCTCACCCCCAGGCCATACCTACGAGCAGTACTTC.

This clonotype has only a few counts. V and J are TRBV5-1 and TRBJ2-3, with 7 bases aligning to TRBD2. CDR3 length: 16 amino acids. Per germline, CDR1 SGHRS and CDR2 YFSETQ. The ends lost 2 bases at V and 1 base at J; junction bases unmatched: 7. DNA of the CDR3: TGCGCCAGCAGCTTAAGGAGCGGGACCGGCACAGATACGCAGTATTTT. Protein product: CASSLRSGTGTDTQYF.

This clonotype was observed at least ten times. This chain uses TRBV2 with TRBJ1-1; TRBD1 agrees at 8 bases. The CDR3 runs to 13 residues. After removal of 6 bases from V and 7 bases from J, the junction contained 7 bases not matched to a gene. Per germline, CDR1 SNHLY and CDR2 FYNNEI. CDR3 coding DNA: TGTGCCAGCAGAAATTCAGGGGGCGGTGAAGCTTTCTTT. It specifies CASRNSGGGEAFF.

This clonotype has a handful of counts. The chain joins TRBV20-1 to TRBJ2-4; D tentatively reads TRBD1 or TRBD2 (5 bases each). V lost 3 bases and J lost 1, with 10 bases in between. The CDR3 covers 14 residues. CDR1 is DFQATT, CDR2 SNEGSKA, per germline (reference sequence). This CDR3 is CSASPGTAKNIQYF. The CDR3, as DNA: TGCAGTGCTAGTCCTGGGACGGCCAAAAACATTCAGTACTTC.

The chain uses TRBV20-1 and TRBJ2-1; 7 bases align to TRBD2. The trim removed 2 bases at V and 0 bases at J, leaving 7 bases unmatched. Germline V gene lookup returns CDR1 DFQATT and CDR2 SNEGSKA (reference sequence). The CDR3 extends over 16 amino acids. This CDR3 reads CSARRRDYGSYNEQFF. The CDR3 DNA reads as TGCAGTGCTAGAAGACGGGACTACGGCTCCTACAATGAGCAGTTCTTC.

This clonotype was detected many times. V usage is TRBV6-6 and J usage is TRBJ2-1; TRBD2 matches 11 bases. The junction had 16 bases not matched to a gene; V was cut back by 2 bases and J by 7 bases. CDR3 size: 19 residues. CDR1 is MNHNY and CDR2 is SVGAGI in the germline V gene (reference sequence). The chain's CDR3 is CASSYGMGLAVSGLNEQFF. Here the CDR3 DNA reads TGTGCCAGCAGTTACGGTATGGGACTAGCGGTATCGGGTTTGAATGAGCAGTTCTTC.

The table lists this clonotype with many counts. This chain joins TRBV2 and TRBJ2-7; TRBD1 aligns across 7 bases. J lost 2 bases, V lost 5 bases, and 6 bases had no gene match. Germline CDR1 SNHLY, CDR2 FYNNEI. The CDR3 is made up of 14 amino acids. The CDR3 loop reads CASSWGQPAYEQYF. The CDR3 DNA follows: TGTGCCAGCAGTTGGGGACAGCCAGCCTACGAGCAGTACTTC.

This clonotype was detected a few times. This chain links TRBV6-1 with TRBJ1-5; possibly TRBD1 for D (6 bases). The length of the CDR3 is 14 residues. Germline CDR1 is MNHNS and CDR2 is SASEGT. The germline V and J ends were trimmed by 5 bases and 4 bases, with 12 bases remaining between them. The CDR3 nucleotides read TGTGCCAGCAGTCCCGGGACACAAAATCAGCCCCAGCATTTT. It encodes CASSPGTQNQPQHF.

This clonotype was observed at least ten times. CDR3 nucleotide sequence: TGTGCCAGCAGTTACAATTTCGGGGACACCGGGGAGCTGTTTTTT. Translated: CASSYNFGDTGELFF. The gene calls are TRBV6-5 and TRBJ2-2; D possibly corresponds to TRBD2 (5 bases). Germline assignment: CDR1 MNHEY and CDR2 SVGAGI. The CDR3 covers 15 residues. The V and J ends lost 2 bases and 3 bases respectively, with 10 bases between them.

This chain links TRBV19 with TRBJ2-2; 12 nucleotides line up with TRBD1. The junction had 3 bases not matched to a gene; V was cut back by 4 bases and J by 6 bases. Germline CDR1 is LNHDA and CDR2 is SQIVND (reference sequence). The CDR3 has 15 amino acids. CDR3 sequence reads: CASSKGQGAPGELFF. In DNA form, the CDR3 reads TGTGCCAGTAGTAAGGGACAGGGGGCACCCGGGGAGCTGTTTTTT.

This clonotype was observed a few times. The CDR3 region is CASSIAGKNQPQHF. The CDR3 bases are TGTGCCAGTAGTATAGCTGGGAAGAATCAGCCCCAGCATTTT. The chain joins TRBV19 to TRBJ1-5, with D uncertain. Germline V lookup: CDR1 LNHDA, CDR2 SQIVND (reference sequence). V was pared by 1 base and J by 4 bases, with 8 bases between. This CDR3 contains 14 residues.

This clonotype appeared many times. The chain employs TRBV11-2 and TRBJ2-7; 11 positions match TRBD1. Germline values: CDR1 SGHAT, CDR2 FQNNGV. CDR3 length equals 15 residues. The junction had 3 bases not matched to a gene; V was cut back by 5 bases and J by 0 bases. The CDR3 sequence is CASSQGTGGSYEQYF. The CDR3, as DNA: TGTGCCAGCAGCCAAGGGACAGGGGGCTCCTACGAGCAGTACTTC. Looking up the rest from reference TRBV11-2 and TRBJ2-7 gives the full variable domain: EAGVAQSPRYKIIEKRQSVAFWCNPISGHATLYWYQQILGQGPKLLIQFQNNGVVDDSQLPKDRFSAERLKGVDSTLKIQPAKLEDSAVYLCASSQGTGGSYEQYFGPGTRLTVT.

This clonotype was counted a few times. One end of the junction is discordant with germline, which a read error may explain. The chain links TRBV7-2 to TRBJ2-2, with D unclear. Germline values: CDR1 SGHTA, CDR2 FQGNSA. The CDR3 is made up of 13 amino acids. The CDR3 protein is CASNLAPTGELFF. The CDR3 DNA is TGTGCCAGCAACTTAGCCCCCACCGGGGAGCTGTTTTTT.

This clonotype has more than one count but fewer than ten. This chain connects TRBV12-3 or TRBV12-4 to TRBJ1-2, with D tentatively TRBD1 (5 bases). Deletions cut 6 bases from V and 4 bases from J, with 18 bases between. The CDR3 is 15 amino acids. The CDR3 loop reads CASSPLPYGGYGYTF. The DNA for the CDR3 is TGTGCCAGCAGCCCTCTTCCCTACGGGGGCTATGGCTACACCTTC.

V and J are TRBV12-3 or TRBV12-4 and TRBJ2-1; maybe TRBD1 (6 bases). The CDR3 is 15 residues long. With 7 bases removed from V and 5 bases from J, the gap between germline ends came to 18 bases. The CDR3 DNA reads TGTGCCAGCAACGGACCCTGGGGGCAGAACAATGAGCAGTTCTTC. It is translated as CASNGPWGQNNEQFF.

Here the CDR3 DNA reads TGTGCCAGCACCCCGGGGGGCTCTGGAAACACCATATATTTT. Translating gives CASTPGGSGNTIYF. This chain joins TRBV6-1 and TRBJ1-3; maybe TRBD1 (5 bases). The length of the CDR3 is 14 residues. CDR1 MNHNS and CDR2 SASEGT come from the germline V gene. V lost 7 bases and J lost 0, with 10 bases in between.

V and J are TRBV27 and TRBJ1-4; maybe TRBD1 (6 bases). There are 18 residues in the CDR3. Germline V gives CDR1 MNHEY, CDR2 SMNVEV (reference sequence). V was cut by 6 bases and J by 2 bases, with 22 bases left in between. The CDR3 nucleotides read TGTGCCAGCAGCTCCTCTGGGACATCATTGGGGACTAATGAAAAACTGTTTTTT. This sequence encodes CASSSSGTSLGTNEKLFF.

V gene TRBV5-1 combines with J gene TRBJ2-7; D may match TRBD1 or TRBD2 (5 bases each). The CDR3 is made up of 14 amino acids. Looked up from germline, CDR1 is SGHRS and CDR2 is YFSETQ. V lost 4 bases and J lost 3, with 14 bases in between. The CDR3 spells CASSNGAMGYEQYF. The CDR3 region has the DNA TGCGCCAGCAGCAACGGGGCCATGGGCTACGAGCAGTACTTC.